The 32 T cell receptor beta chains below come from one sample, sequenced in a study of blood T cell repertoires in COVID-19. The method was immunoSEQ multiplex PCR; TCRdb's version includes in-frame clones alone and lacks a portion of them. The repertoire holds some 120,000 clones, with roughly 80% as singletons. The sequencing input was peripheral blood. These receptors were collected from a woman in her 30s who had recovered from COVID-19.

This clone appeared once. V usage is TRBV6-5 and J usage is TRBJ2-1; D not certain. This CDR3 is built from 14 residues. The germline gives CDR1 MNHEY, CDR2 SVGAGI. Trimming took 8 bases from V and 0 from J, leaving 11 bases between them. CDR3 in amino acids: CASVDYSSYNEQFF. For the CDR3, the DNA is TGTGCCAGCGTGGATTACAGCTCCTACAATGAGCAGTTCTTC.

This rearrangement joins TRBV27 to TRBJ1-2; 10 bases are shared with TRBD1. This CDR3 comprises 14 residues. CDR1 and CDR2 from the germline V gene are MNHEY and SMNVEV (reference sequence). Trimming at V came to 7 bases and at J to 6 bases, leaving 8 bases not matched to a gene. CDR3 sequence: CASKGTGVKDGYTF. In DNA form, the CDR3 reads TGTGCCAGCAAGGGGACAGGGGTCAAGGATGGCTACACCTTC.

This clone was observed a single time. The chain couples TRBV30 to TRBJ1-1, with D maybe TRBD1 (5 bases). V dropped 4 bases and J dropped 5 bases, with 8 bases sitting between them. The CDR3 length is 11 residues. Germline loops: CDR1 GTSNPN, CDR2 SVGIG (reference sequence). For the CDR3, the DNA is TGTGCCTGGAACCAGGGTACTGAAGCTTTCTTT. Translated, it gives CAWNQGTEAFF.

The V call is TRBV24-1, the J call TRBJ2-7; D might be TRBD1 (6 bases). The CDR3 consists of 12 residues. Germline V CDR1 and CDR2: KGHDR, SFDVKD. V was cut by 9 bases and J by 2 bases, with 10 bases left in between. This chain's CDR3 is CATGAGAYEQYF. The CDR3, as DNA: TGTGCCACCGGCGCAGGGGCCTACGAGCAGTACTTC.

V usage is TRBV3-1 (or the pseudogene TRBV3-2) and J usage is TRBJ2-3; 10 bases line up with TRBD2. CDR1 and CDR2 (germline): LGHDT, YNNKEL (reference sequence). J was trimmed by 4 bases and V by 4 bases; bases with no gene match: 8. This CDR3 contains 16 residues. The CDR3 protein is CASSPLAGDRADTQYF. In DNA form, the CDR3 reads TGTGCCAGCAGCCCCCTAGCGGGAGATCGCGCAGATACGCAGTATTTT.

CDR3: CAISDGAGGPYEQYF. CDR3 DNA: TGTGCCATCAGTGACGGGGCGGGGGGGCCCTACGAGCAGTACTTC. The genes are TRBV10-3 and TRBJ2-7; 9 bases fit TRBD2. The V segment lost 3 bases and the J segment 2 bases; nucleotides outside the gene matches: 5. This CDR3 contains 15 residues. Germline V lookup: CDR1 ENHRY, CDR2 SYGVKD.

The CDR3 coding sequence is TGTGCCAGCAGCCCCCCCAGGGGCTCTGGGGCCAACGTCCTGACTTTC. Encoded protein: CASSPPRGSGANVLTF. V is TRBV11-2 and J is TRBJ2-6, with D possibly being TRBD1 (6 bases). The V end lost 5 bases, the J end lost 0 bases, and 11 bases lay between the germline ends. This CDR3 comprises 16 residues. Per the germline V gene, CDR1 is SGHAT and CDR2 is FQNNGV.

The chain joins TRBV5-1 to TRBJ1-1; 10 nucleotides match TRBD1. CDR3 length: 18 residues. V shed 3 bases and J 0 bases; nucleotides not matched to a gene: 11. Germline V gene lookup returns CDR1 SGHRS and CDR2 YFSETQ. The CDR3 region is CASSYATGGKIVNTEAFF. For the CDR3, the DNA is TGCGCCAGCAGCTATGCGACAGGGGGCAAAATTGTGAACACTGAAGCTTTCTTT.

This clone was detected once. As DNA, the CDR3 is TGCACCAGCAGCCCAACGGGACTAGCGAGAGAGACCCAGTACTTC. Amino acid sequence: CTSSPTGLARETQYF. The chain recombines TRBV1 with TRBJ2-5; the table's D call, TRBD2, has no DNA check behind it. TRBV1 is an annotated pseudogene. This CDR3 has 15 residues.

V usage is TRBV30 and J usage is TRBJ2-5; TRBD1 matches 8 bases. This CDR3 is 15 amino acids long. CDR1 is GTSNPN, CDR2 SVGIG, per germline (reference sequence). The trim removed 0 bases at V and 5 bases at J, leaving 8 bases unmatched. CDR3 sequence reads: CAWSVRGTGRETQYF. CDR3 DNA: TGTGCCTGGAGTGTACGGGGGACAGGCCGGGAGACCCAGTACTTC.

The chain combines TRBV6-2 or TRBV6-3 with TRBJ2-3; a possible D gene is TRBD2 (6 bases). Germline CDR1 reads MNHEY; CDR2 reads SVGEGT. V was shortened by 2 bases and J by 0 bases, with 15 bases between the two germline ends. This CDR3 spans 17 amino acids. CDR3 coding DNA: TGTGCCAGCAGTTACACGCGGGGAGATCAAAGCACAGATACGCAGTATTTT. Translated, it gives CASSYTRGDQSTDTQYF.

This sequence joins TRBV27 and TRBJ2-5, with TRBD1 as a possible D gene (6 bases). V was clipped by 2 bases and J by 2 bases, with 12 bases between them. The germline CDR1 and CDR2 sequences are MNHEY and SMNVEV (reference sequence). The CDR3 totals 15 residues. The CDR3 nucleotides are TGTGCCAGCAGTTTAGCAGGGGACGGTCAAGAGACCCAGTACTTC. Translated: CASSLAGDGQETQYF.

The V call is TRBV18, the J call TRBJ2-7; no clear D gene. Germline V lookup: CDR1 KGHSH, CDR2 LQKENI. This CDR3 has 13 residues. Trimming cost V 6 bases and J 0 bases, with 9 bases left between them. DNA for the CDR3: TGTGCCAGCTCGACATCAACCTCCTACGAGCAGTACTTC. Protein sequence: CASSTSTSYEQYF.

The J gene is TRBJ1-5, the V gene TRBV19; TRBD1 matches 7 bases. The CDR3 is 17 amino acids. V lost 6 bases to trimming and J lost 0 bases; unmatched junction nucleotides: 11. The germline V gene encodes CDR1 LNHDA and CDR2 SQIVND (reference sequence). CDR3 sequence reads: CASSAEQGPYSNQPQHF. The CDR3 DNA reads as TGTGCCAGTAGCGCCGAACAGGGGCCTTATAGCAATCAGCCCCAGCATTTT.

The V call is TRBV6-5, the J call TRBJ1-5; 8 bases map to TRBD1. There are 14 residues in the CDR3. The germline V gene encodes CDR1 MNHEY and CDR2 SVGAGI. Trimming at V came to 8 bases and at J to 0 bases, leaving 3 bases not matched to a gene. CDR3 bases: TGTGCCAGCGTACAGGGGGATAGCAATCAGCCCCAGCATTTT. It codes for CASVQGDSNQPQHF.

The V call is TRBV6-5, the J call TRBJ1-6, with 8 bases matching TRBD1. The V gene's germline CDR1 is MNHEY and CDR2 SVGAGI. Trimming at V came to 6 bases and at J to 6 bases, leaving 7 bases not matched to a gene. The CDR3 runs to 15 residues. Written as DNA, the CDR3 is TGTGCCAGCAGAACGACAGGGGTTCCTAATTCACCCCTCCACTTT. It specifies CASRTTGVPNSPLHF.

This clone has just one count. The chain carries TRBV18 and TRBJ1-5; no clear D. This CDR3 has 15 amino acids. Germline V gene data show CDR1 as KGHSH and CDR2 as LQKENI. V lost 2 bases, J lost 7 bases, and 15 bases lay in between. The DNA of the CDR3 is TGTGCCAGCTCACCAGCGCGTCTAAAGGAGCAGCCCCAGCATTTT. This sequence encodes CASSPARLKEQPQHF.

The rearrangement joins TRBV6-1 to TRBJ1-4, with TRBD1 as a possible D gene (6 bases). The V end lost 3 bases, the J end lost 1 base, and 12 bases lay between the germline ends. The length of the CDR3 is 16 residues. Looked up from germline, CDR1 is MNHNS and CDR2 is SASEGT. CDR3 protein: CASSDVTGLTNEKLFF. CDR3 in DNA: TGTGCCAGCAGTGATGTGACAGGACTAACTAATGAAAAACTGTTTTTT.

V and J are TRBV5-1 and TRBJ2-3, with a tentative D call TRBD2 (6 bases). The V end was cut by 2 bases, the J end by 0 bases, with 10 bases between. The germline gives CDR1 SGHRS, CDR2 YFSETQ. The CDR3 spans 15 residues. The DNA of the CDR3 is TGCGCCAGCAGCTTACCCGGGGGAAGCACAGATACGCAGTATTTT. It yields the protein CASSLPGGSTDTQYF.

The chain uses TRBV29-1 and TRBJ2-7, with 11 positions matching TRBD1. CDR1 SQVTM and CDR2 ANQGSEA come from the germline V gene. This CDR3 is 14 amino acids long. V lost 4 bases, J lost 5 bases, and 7 bases stayed unmatched. CDR3: CSVVLWTGGNEQYF. As DNA, the CDR3 is TGCAGCGTTGTACTTTGGACAGGGGGCAACGAGCAGTACTTC.

The chain combines TRBV11-2 with TRBJ1-1; 7 positions match TRBD1. This CDR3 comprises 14 residues. CDR1 and CDR2 from the germline V gene are SGHAT and FQNNGV. V dropped 4 bases and J dropped 6; count of bases not matched to a gene: 8. Here the CDR3 reads CASSSPWQGAEAFF. CDR3 DNA sequence: TGTGCCAGCAGCTCCCCTTGGCAGGGGGCTGAAGCTTTCTTT. Full variable domain (remainder filled in from reference TRBV11-2 and TRBJ1-1): EAGVAQSPRYKIIEKRQSVAFWCNPISGHATLYWYQQILGQGPKLLIQFQNNGVVDDSQLPKDRFSAERLKGVDSTLKIQPAKLEDSAVYLCASSSPWQGAEAFFGQGTRLTVV.

V and J are TRBV6-5 and TRBJ2-5; 7 bases are a match to TRBD2. This CDR3 is 15 amino acids long. Trimming removed 2 bases from V and 3 bases from J; junction bases left unmatched: 6. Germline CDR1 MNHEY, CDR2 SVGAGI. For the CDR3, the DNA is TGTGCCAGCAGTTACACAGCGGGAAGAGAAGAGACCCAGTACTTC. This sequence encodes CASSYTAGREETQYF.

This clone is medium-sized. This rearrangement joins TRBV6-1 to TRBJ2-3; the D is unclear. The length of the CDR3 is 15 residues. The V end lost 2 bases, the J end lost 4 bases, and 13 bases lay between the germline ends. CDR1 is MNHNS and CDR2 is SASEGT in the germline V gene. CDR3 in amino acids: CASSELEGQADTQYF. The CDR3 region has the DNA TGTGCCAGCAGTGAACTGGAAGGCCAGGCAGATACGCAGTATTTT.

This clone occurred a few times. This chain uses TRBV2 with TRBJ1-6; D is ambiguous. Trimming took 6 bases from V and 9 from J, leaving 6 bases between them. The CDR3 sequence is 11 residues long. The V gene's germline CDR1 is SNHLY and CDR2 FYNNEI. The CDR3 loop is CASRRGSPLHF. CDR3 bases: TGTGCCAGCAGACGGGGTTCACCCCTCCACTTT.

This chain joins TRBV3-1 (or the pseudogene TRBV3-2) and TRBJ2-7; no clear D. V lost 3 bases to trimming and J lost 3 bases, with 6 bases between them. The CDR3 spans 12 residues. Germline lookup yields CDR1 LGHDT and CDR2 YNNKEL (reference sequence). The CDR3, as DNA: TGTGCCAGCAGCCAGCTCAGCTACGAGCAGTACTTC. Its protein product is CASSQLSYEQYF.

CDR3 loop: CASSRGQYVEQYF. The CDR3 DNA reads as TGTGCCAGCAGTCGTGGACAGTACGTCGAGCAGTACTTC. The genes are TRBV2 and TRBJ2-7; maybe TRBD1 (6 bases). Trimming cost V 5 bases and J 6 bases, with 14 bases left between them. The CDR3 spans 13 residues. The V gene's germline CDR1 is SNHLY and CDR2 FYNNEI.

V is TRBV19 and J is TRBJ1-5; tentatively, D is TRBD1 (5 bases). Trimming cost V 2 bases and J 0 bases, with 8 bases left between them. Germline lookup yields CDR1 LNHDA and CDR2 SQIVND (reference sequence). The CDR3 sequence is 15 residues long. The DNA of the CDR3 is TGTGCCAGTAGTATACAGGGATATAGCAATCAGCCCCAGCATTTT. It translates to CASSIQGYSNQPQHF. Based on the CDR3 plus reference TRBV19 and TRBJ1-5, the full variable domain is DGGITQSPKYLFRKEGQNVTLSCEQNLNHDAMYWYRQDPGQGLRLIYYSQIVNDFQKGDIAEGYSVSREKKESFPLTVTSAQKNPTAFYLCASSIQGYSNQPQHFGDGTRLSIL.

The chain has TRBV3-1 (or the pseudogene TRBV3-2) and TRBJ2-5; 13 bases match TRBD2. V was pared by 3 bases and J by 7 bases, with 5 bases of the junction left unmatched. This CDR3 contains 15 residues. CDR1 is LGHDT, CDR2 YNNKEL, per germline (reference sequence). CDR3 nucleotide sequence: TGTGCCAGCAGCCACGGGACTAGCGGGATGGGGACCCAGTACTTC. Residues: CASSHGTSGMGTQYF.

This sequence joins TRBV7-8 and TRBJ2-3; 10 bases agree with TRBD2. The CDR3 contains 18 residues. CDR1 SGHVS and CDR2 FQNEAQ come from the germline V gene. V shed 5 bases and J 0 bases; nucleotides not matched to a gene: 11. CDR3 sequence: CASSPALAGESSTDTQYF. CDR3 coding DNA: TGTGCCAGCAGCCCCGCTCTAGCGGGGGAGAGTAGCACAGATACGCAGTATTTT.

This clone has at least ten counts. V and J are TRBV6-5 and TRBJ2-2; no firm D call. The CDR3 runs 14 residues. V lost 3 bases and J lost 0, with 5 bases in between. Germline V gene data show CDR1 as MNHEY and CDR2 as SVGAGI. The CDR3 DNA sequence: TGTGCCAGCAGTTATACTACGAACACCGGGGAGCTGTTTTTT. Translating gives CASSYTTNTGELFF.

The V and J genes are TRBV10-1 and TRBJ2-5; 9 bases map to TRBD1. The trim removed 6 bases at V and 1 base at J, leaving 9 bases unmatched. Germline V gene lookup returns CDR1 WNHNN and CDR2 SYGVQD (reference sequence). CDR3 length: 16 amino acids. For the CDR3, the DNA is TGCGCCAGCAGGAGGGCGACAGGGGGGTGCCAAGAGACCCAGTACTTC. It yields the protein CASRRATGGCQETQYF.

CDR3: CASSPTGVGNSPLHF. As DNA, the CDR3 is TGTGCCAGCAGCCCTACAGGGGTGGGTAATTCACCCCTCCACTTT. The chain employs TRBV3-1 (or the pseudogene TRBV3-2) and TRBJ1-6; 7 bases align to TRBD1. Per germline, CDR1 LGHDT and CDR2 YNNKEL (reference sequence). Trimming at V came to 4 bases and at J to 6 bases, leaving 6 bases not matched to a gene. The CDR3 totals 15 residues.